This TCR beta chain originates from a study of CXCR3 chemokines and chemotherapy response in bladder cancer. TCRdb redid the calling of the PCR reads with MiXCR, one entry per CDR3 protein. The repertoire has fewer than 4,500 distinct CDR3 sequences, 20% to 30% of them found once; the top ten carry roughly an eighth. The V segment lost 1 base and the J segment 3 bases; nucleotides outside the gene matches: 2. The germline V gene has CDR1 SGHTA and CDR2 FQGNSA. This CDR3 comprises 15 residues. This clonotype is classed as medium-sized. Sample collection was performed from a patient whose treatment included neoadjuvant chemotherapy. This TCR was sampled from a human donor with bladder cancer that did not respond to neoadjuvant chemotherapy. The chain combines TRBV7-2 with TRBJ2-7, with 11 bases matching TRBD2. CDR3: CASSLVSGGGYEQYF. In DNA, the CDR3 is TGTGCCAGCAGCTTAGTTAGCGGGGGGGGCTACGAGCAGTACTTC.